Below, 27 T cell receptor beta chains from the same sample are listed, as sequenced in a study of CXCR3-negative and CXCR3-positive naive CD8 T cells. The libraries of TRB cDNA were prepared using 5' RACE with UMI labels. TCRdb re-called the 5' RACE reads and catalogs CDR3 proteins one per entry, DNA excluded. This table lists about 57,000 distinct CDR3 sequences. Sequenced: memory CD8+ T cells from blood. Every receptor here comes from a human donor in good health. Some clones in this sample may be carry-over from other donors' samples.

The chain has TRBV13 and TRBJ2-7; the D call from TCRdb, TRBD1, cannot be confirmed without DNA. Germline-derived CDR1 and CDR2 are PRHDT and FYEKMQ (reference sequence). This CDR3 region has 14 residues. CDR3 in amino acids: CASSPSGADYEQYF.

The chain combines TRBV29-1 with TRBJ1-4. Per germline, CDR1 SQVTM and CDR2 ANQGSEA. The CDR3 contains 11 residues. The CDR3 is CSAQGGEKLFF.

The rearrangement joins TRBV10-3 to TRBJ1-2; TCRdb names TRBD1, which stays unverified in the absence of DNA. Per the germline V gene, CDR1 is ENHRY and CDR2 is SYGVKD. The CDR3 is 13 residues long. The CDR3 loop reads CAITDRLTYGYTF.

By frequency, this clonotype registers medium-sized. The V gene is TRBV9, the J gene TRBJ2-7; TCRdb proposes TRBD1, but this gene call is untestable without DNA. This CDR3 region has 13 residues. Germline-derived CDR1 and CDR2 are SGDLS and YYNGEE. CDR3 amino acids: CASSVAGTDEQYF.

The rearrangement uses TRBV20-1 and TRBJ2-7; TCRdb lists TRBD2, though no DNA is available to test this call. The CDR3 runs to 17 residues. Germline V CDR1 and CDR2: DFQATT, SNEGSKA (reference sequence). CDR3 sequence reads: CSARVIPSGKDPYEQYF.

The chain combines TRBV20-1 with TRBJ2-5; checking the TCRdb D call of TRBD1 is not possible without DNA. The CDR3 length is 16 residues. Germline CDR1 and CDR2: DFQATT and SNEGSKA (reference sequence). This chain's CDR3 is CSASWAGGDFWETQYF.

The V gene is TRBV27, the J gene TRBJ2-3. Germline values: CDR1 MNHEY, CDR2 SMNVEV (reference sequence). The CDR3 sequence is 14 residues long. The CDR3 spells CASSLYSLWDTQYF.

This chain connects TRBV12-3 or TRBV12-4 to TRBJ2-7. CDR3 length equals 12 residues. The chain's CDR3 is CASSAVPYEQYF.

The chain uses TRBV27 and TRBJ2-3; TCRdb's D call of TRBD1 is untestable without DNA. The germline gives CDR1 MNHEY, CDR2 SMNVEV (reference sequence). The CDR3 extends over 14 amino acids. CDR3 in amino acids: CASSFSGAGDTQYF.

This chain links TRBV7-2 with TRBJ1-4; the D call of TRBD1 rests on TCRdb alone, since no DNA is present to check it. CDR3 length: 16 residues. The germline V gene has CDR1 SGHTA and CDR2 FQGNSA. The CDR3: CASSLAHGTGNEKLFF.

The chain links TRBV28 to TRBJ1-5. The CDR3 has 13 amino acids. Germline assignment: CDR1 MDHEN and CDR2 SYDVKM. CDR3 sequence: CATVDGSNQPQHF.

The V call is TRBV7-3, the J call TRBJ1-6. There are 16 residues in the CDR3. Per germline, CDR1 SGHTA and CDR2 FQGTGA. This CDR3 reads CASSLRPRGEISPLHF. The full variable domain, rest sourced from reference TRBV7-3 and TRBJ1-6, is GAGVSQTPSNKVTEKGKYVELRCDPISGHTALYWYRQSLGQGPEFLIYFQGTGAADDSGLPNDRFFAVRPEGSVSTLKIQRTERGDSAVYLCASSLRPRGEISPLHFGNGTRLTVT.

The CDR3 reads CASSLTLGTTAAFF. The chain combines TRBV7-3 with TRBJ1-1; TCRdb reports TRBD1, a call that lacks DNA to check it against. There are 14 residues in the CDR3. CDR1 and CDR2 from the germline V gene are SGHTA and FQGTGA. The entire variable domain, with the rest obtained from reference TRBV7-3 and TRBJ1-1, is as follows: GAGVSQTPSNKVTEKGKYVELRCDPISGHTALYWYRQSLGQGPEFLIYFQGTGAADDSGLPNDRFFAVRPEGSVSTLKIQRTERGDSAVYLCASSLTLGTTAAFFGQGTRLTVV.

J is TRBJ1-2 and V is TRBV19; the TCRdb D gene call, TRBD1, has no DNA to confirm it. Germline CDR1 reads LNHDA; CDR2 reads SQIVND (reference sequence). This CDR3 spans 14 amino acids. The CDR3 protein is CASSIPGGAVGYTF.

The chain has TRBV30 and TRBJ2-7; without DNA, the TCRdb call of TRBD2 cannot be checked. The CDR3 runs 16 residues. Germline V lookup: CDR1 GTSNPN, CDR2 SVGIG (reference sequence). The CDR3 loop is CAWIRTSGGAIYEQYF.

This chain connects TRBV29-1 to TRBJ2-1; TCRdb indicates TRBD2, and absent DNA this call remains unverified. CDR3 length: 18 residues. Germline CDR1 and CDR2: SQVTM and ANQGSEA. The CDR3 here is CSVIGTTSGRDSYNEQFF.

The chain joins TRBV5-1 to TRBJ1-6; TCRdb designates TRBD1, a call that cannot be tested without DNA. The CDR3 extends over 15 amino acids. Germline values: CDR1 SGHRS, CDR2 YFSETQ. CDR3 sequence: CASRNHRVYDSPLHF.

This chain joins TRBV6-5 and TRBJ2-7; the TCRdb D gene call, TRBD2, has no DNA to confirm it. The length of the CDR3 is 15 residues. CDR1 is MNHEY, CDR2 SVGAGI, per germline. The CDR3 spells CASSLSGGRPYEQYF.

V is TRBV6-6 and J is TRBJ1-2; absent DNA, TCRdb's TRBD1 call cannot be checked. The CDR3 has 12 amino acids. Germline V gene data show CDR1 as MNHNY and CDR2 as SVGAGI (reference sequence). The CDR3 sequence: CASSPTGRVNTF.

The chain recombines TRBV29-1 with TRBJ2-7; TCRdb's D call, TRBD1, is unchecked because there is no DNA. Germline-derived CDR1 and CDR2 are SQVTM and ANQGSEA. The CDR3 is made up of 16 amino acids. Here the CDR3 reads CSVEESSGQGDYEQYF.

This chain connects TRBV9 to TRBJ2-2; no DNA is available, so the TRBD1 call from TCRdb remains unchecked. CDR1 is SGDLS, CDR2 YYNGEE, per germline. The CDR3 runs 15 residues. The CDR3 protein is CASSVIAGATGELFF.

The rearrangement uses TRBV7-9 and TRBJ2-7; without DNA, the TCRdb call of TRBD1 cannot be checked. Germline V gives CDR1 SEHNR, CDR2 FQNEAQ (reference sequence). The CDR3 totals 14 residues. The CDR3 is CASSPAGGSYEQYF.

This rearrangement joins TRBV11-3 to TRBJ2-2. CDR1 SGHNT and CDR2 YENEEA come from the germline V gene. The CDR3 is 12 residues long. The CDR3 is CASSLVPGELFF.

The V gene is TRBV20-1, the J gene TRBJ2-7. The length of the CDR3 is 14 residues. Germline V lookup: CDR1 DFQATT, CDR2 SNEGSKA (reference sequence). The CDR3 here is CSALDRSTSYEQYF.

The chain couples TRBV20-1 to TRBJ2-7. The CDR3 totals 13 residues. CDR1 and CDR2 from the germline V gene are DFQATT and SNEGSKA (reference sequence). The CDR3 region is CSATKGSSYEQYF.

The genes are TRBV29-1 and TRBJ2-2; checking the TCRdb D call of TRBD1 is not possible without DNA. There are 14 residues in the CDR3. CDR1 and CDR2 (germline): SQVTM, ANQGSEA. The CDR3 reads CSVEDGGYTGELFF.

The CDR3 loop reads CASTGVSYEQYF. This chain joins TRBV6-2 or TRBV6-3 and TRBJ2-7. Germline V gene lookup returns CDR1 MNHEY and CDR2 SVGEGT. The CDR3 consists of 12 residues.